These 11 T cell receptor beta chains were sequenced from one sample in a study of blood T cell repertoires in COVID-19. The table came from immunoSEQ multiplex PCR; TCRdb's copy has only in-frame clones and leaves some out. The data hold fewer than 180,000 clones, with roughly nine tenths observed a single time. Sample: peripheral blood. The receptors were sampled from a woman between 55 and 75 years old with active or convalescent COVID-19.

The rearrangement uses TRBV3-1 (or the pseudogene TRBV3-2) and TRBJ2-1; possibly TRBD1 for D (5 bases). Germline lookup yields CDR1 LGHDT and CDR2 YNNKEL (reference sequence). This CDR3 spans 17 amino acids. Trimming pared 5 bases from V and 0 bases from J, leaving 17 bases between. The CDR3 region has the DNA TGTGCCAGCAGCAGGTTATGGGGCCTGGACTCCTACAATGAGCAGTTCTTC. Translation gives CASSRLWGLDSYNEQFF.

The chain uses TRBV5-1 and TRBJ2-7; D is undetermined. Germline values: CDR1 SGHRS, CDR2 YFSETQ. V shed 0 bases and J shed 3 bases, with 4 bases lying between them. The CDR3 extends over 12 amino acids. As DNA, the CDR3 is TGCGCCAGCAGCTTGGATTACTACGAGCAGTACTTC. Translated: CASSLDYYEQYF.

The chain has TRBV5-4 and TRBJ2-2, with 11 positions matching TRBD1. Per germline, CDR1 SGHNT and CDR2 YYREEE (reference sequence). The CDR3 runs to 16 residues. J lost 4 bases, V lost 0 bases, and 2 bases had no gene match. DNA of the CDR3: TGTGCCAGCAGCTTGGCGGGGACAGGGGGCACCGGGGAGCTGTTTTTT. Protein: CASSLAGTGGTGELFF.

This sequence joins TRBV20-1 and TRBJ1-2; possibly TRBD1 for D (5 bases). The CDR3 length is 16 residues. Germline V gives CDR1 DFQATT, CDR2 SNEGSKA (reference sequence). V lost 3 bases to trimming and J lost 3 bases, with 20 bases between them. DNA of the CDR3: TGCAGTGCTAGTTCCCGAATCCGGAGGGGACACTATGGCTACACCTTC. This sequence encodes CSASSRIRRGHYGYTF.

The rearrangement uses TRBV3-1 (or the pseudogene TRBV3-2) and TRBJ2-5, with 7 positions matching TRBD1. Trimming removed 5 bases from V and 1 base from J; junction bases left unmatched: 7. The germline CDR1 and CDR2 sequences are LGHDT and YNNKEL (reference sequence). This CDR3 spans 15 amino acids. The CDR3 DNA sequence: TGTGCCAGCAGCATTCGAACAGGGGCCCAAGAGACCCAGTACTTC. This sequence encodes CASSIRTGAQETQYF.

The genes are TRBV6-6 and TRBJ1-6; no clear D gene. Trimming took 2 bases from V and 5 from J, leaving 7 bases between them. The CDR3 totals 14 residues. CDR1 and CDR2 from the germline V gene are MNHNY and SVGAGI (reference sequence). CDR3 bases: TGTGCCAGCAGTTACGAGAATAATAATTCACCCCTCCACTTT. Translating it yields CASSYENNNSPLHF.

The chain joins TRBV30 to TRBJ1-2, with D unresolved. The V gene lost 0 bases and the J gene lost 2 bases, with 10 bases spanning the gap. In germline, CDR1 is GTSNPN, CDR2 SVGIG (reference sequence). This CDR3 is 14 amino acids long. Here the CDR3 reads CAWSVMGVNYGYTF. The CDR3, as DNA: TGTGCCTGGAGTGTAATGGGCGTGAACTATGGCTACACCTTC.

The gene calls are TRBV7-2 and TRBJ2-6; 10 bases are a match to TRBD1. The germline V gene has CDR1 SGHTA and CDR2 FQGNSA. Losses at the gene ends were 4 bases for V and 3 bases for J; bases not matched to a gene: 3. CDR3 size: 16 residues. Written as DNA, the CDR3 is TGTGCCAGCAGCTGGACAGGGGGGATTGGGGCCAACGTCCTGACTTTC. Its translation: CASSWTGGIGANVLTF.

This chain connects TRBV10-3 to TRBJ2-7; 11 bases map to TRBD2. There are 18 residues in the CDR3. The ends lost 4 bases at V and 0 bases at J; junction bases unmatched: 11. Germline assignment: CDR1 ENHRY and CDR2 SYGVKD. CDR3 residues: CAISGGSGLAGGSYEQYF. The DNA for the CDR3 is TGTGCCATCAGTGGCGGTTCCGGGCTAGCGGGGGGCTCCTACGAGCAGTACTTC.

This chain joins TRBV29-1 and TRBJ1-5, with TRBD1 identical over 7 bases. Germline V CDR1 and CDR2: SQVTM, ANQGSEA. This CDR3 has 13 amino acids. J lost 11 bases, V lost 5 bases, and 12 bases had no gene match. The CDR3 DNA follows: TGCAGCGTTAAATTGAATACGGGACAGTCCCAGCATTTT. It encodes CSVKLNTGQSQHF.

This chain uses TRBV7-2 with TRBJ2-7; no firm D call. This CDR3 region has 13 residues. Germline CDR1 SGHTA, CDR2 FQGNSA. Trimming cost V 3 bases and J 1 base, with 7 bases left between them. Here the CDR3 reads CASSLAASYEQYF. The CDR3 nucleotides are TGTGCCAGCAGCTTGGCGGCGTCCTACGAGCAGTACTTC. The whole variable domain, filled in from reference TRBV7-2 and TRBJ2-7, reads GAGVSQSPSNKVTEKGKDVELRCDPISGHTALYWYRQSLGQGLEFLIYFQGNSAPDKSGLPSDRFSAERTGGSVSTLTIQRTQQEDSAVYLCASSLAASYEQYFGPGTRLTVT.